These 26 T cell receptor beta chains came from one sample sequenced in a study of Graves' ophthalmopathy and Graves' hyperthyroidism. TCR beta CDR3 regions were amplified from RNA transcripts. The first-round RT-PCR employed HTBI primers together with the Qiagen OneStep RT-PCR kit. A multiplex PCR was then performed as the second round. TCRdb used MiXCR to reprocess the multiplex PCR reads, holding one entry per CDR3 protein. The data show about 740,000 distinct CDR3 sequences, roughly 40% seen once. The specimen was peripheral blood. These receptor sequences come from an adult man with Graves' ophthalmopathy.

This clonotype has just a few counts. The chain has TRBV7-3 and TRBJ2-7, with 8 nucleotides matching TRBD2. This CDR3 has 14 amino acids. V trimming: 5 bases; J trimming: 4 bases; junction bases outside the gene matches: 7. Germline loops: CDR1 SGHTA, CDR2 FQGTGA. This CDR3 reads CASSQQRGRYEQYF. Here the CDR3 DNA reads TGTGCCAGCAGCCAGCAGCGGGGGAGGTACGAGCAGTACTTC.

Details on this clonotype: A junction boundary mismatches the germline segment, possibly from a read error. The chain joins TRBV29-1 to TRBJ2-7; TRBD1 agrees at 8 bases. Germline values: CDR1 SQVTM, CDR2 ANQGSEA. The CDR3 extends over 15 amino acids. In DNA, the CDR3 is TGTGCCAGCAGCCCCCTCCAGGGGGCGTATGGCGAGCAGTACTTC. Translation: CASSPLQGAYGEQYF.

CDR3 nucleotides: TGTGCCAGCAGTCTCGGACAGCCAGGGGTAGATACGCAGTATTTT. Its protein is CASSLGQPGVDTQYF. V usage is TRBV2 and J usage is TRBJ2-3; possible D gene TRBD1, 6 bases. From germline, CDR1 is SNHLY and CDR2 FYNNEI. Between the trimmed V and J ends, which lost 5 bases and 5 bases, there was a span of 17 bases. The CDR3 consists of 15 residues.

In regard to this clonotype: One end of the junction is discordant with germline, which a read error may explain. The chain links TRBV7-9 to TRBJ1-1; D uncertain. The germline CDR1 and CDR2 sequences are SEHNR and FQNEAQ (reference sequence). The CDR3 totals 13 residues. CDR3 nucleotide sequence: TGTGCCAACAGCTTAAAGGCTAACACTGAAGCTTTCTTT. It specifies CANSLKANTEAFF.

The CDR3 region has the DNA TGTGCCATCGCTAGCACAGATACGCAGTATTTT. This translates into CAIASTDTQYF. This rearrangement joins TRBV10-3 to TRBJ2-3, with D unclear. The CDR3 is 11 residues long. Trimming cost V 8 bases and J 0 bases, with 3 bases left between them. Looked up from germline, CDR1 is ENHRY and CDR2 is SYGVKD.

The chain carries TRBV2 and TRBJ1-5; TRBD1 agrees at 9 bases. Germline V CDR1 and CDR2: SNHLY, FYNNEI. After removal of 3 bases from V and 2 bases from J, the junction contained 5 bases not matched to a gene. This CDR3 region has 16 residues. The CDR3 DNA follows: TGTGCCAGCAGTGAGAGGGACAGGGCGGGCAATCAGCCCCAGCATTTT. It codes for CASSERDRAGNQPQHF.

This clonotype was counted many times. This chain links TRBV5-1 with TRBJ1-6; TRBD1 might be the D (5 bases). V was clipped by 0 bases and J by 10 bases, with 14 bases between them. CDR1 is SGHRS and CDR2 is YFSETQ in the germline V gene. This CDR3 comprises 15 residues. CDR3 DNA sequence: TGCGCCAGCAGCTTGGCCGGGCAGGGTCGGTCACCCCTCCACTTT. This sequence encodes CASSLAGQGRSPLHF.

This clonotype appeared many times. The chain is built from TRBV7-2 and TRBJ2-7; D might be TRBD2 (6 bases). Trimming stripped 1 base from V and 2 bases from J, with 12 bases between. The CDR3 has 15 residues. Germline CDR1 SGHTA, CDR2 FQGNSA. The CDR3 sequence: CASSLVGRSTYEQYF. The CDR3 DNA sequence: TGTGCCAGCAGCTTAGTCGGGAGATCGACCTACGAGCAGTACTTC. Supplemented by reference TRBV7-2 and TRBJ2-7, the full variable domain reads GAGVSQSPSNKVTEKGKDVELRCDPISGHTALYWYRQSLGQGLEFLIYFQGNSAPDKSGLPSDRFSAERTGGSVSTLTIQRTQQEDSAVYLCASSLVGRSTYEQYFGPGTRLTVT.

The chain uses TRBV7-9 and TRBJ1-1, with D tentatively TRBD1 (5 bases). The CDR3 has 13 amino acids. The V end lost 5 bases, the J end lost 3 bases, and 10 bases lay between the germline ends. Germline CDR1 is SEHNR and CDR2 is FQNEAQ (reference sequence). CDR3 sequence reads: CASSPGHYTEAFF. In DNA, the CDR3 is TGTGCCAGCAGCCCCGGACATTACACTGAAGCTTTCTTT.

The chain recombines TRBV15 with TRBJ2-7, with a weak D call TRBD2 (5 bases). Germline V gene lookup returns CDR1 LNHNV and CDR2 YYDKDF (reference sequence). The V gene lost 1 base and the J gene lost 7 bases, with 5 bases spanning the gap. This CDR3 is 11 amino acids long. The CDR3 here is CATSRGTEQYF. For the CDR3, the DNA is TGTGCCACCAGCAGAGGGACTGAGCAGTACTTC.

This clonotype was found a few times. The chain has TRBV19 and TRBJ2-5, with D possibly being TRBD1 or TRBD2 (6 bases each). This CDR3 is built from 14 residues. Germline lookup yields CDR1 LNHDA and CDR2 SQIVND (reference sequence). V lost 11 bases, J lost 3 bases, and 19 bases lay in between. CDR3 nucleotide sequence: TGTGCCCACAACGGACGGGGGCGAGAAGAGACCCAGTACTTC. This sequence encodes CAHNGRGREETQYF. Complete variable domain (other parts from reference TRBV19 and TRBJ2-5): DGGITQSPKYLFRKEGQNVTLSCEQNLNHDAMYWYRQDPGQGLRLIYYSQIVNDFQKGDIAEGYSVSREKKESFPLTVTSAQKNPTAFYLCAHNGRGREETQYFGPGTRLLVL.

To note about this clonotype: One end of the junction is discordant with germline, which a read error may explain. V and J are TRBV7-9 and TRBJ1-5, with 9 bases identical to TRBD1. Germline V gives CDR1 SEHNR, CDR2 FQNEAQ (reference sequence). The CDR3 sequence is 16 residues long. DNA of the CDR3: TGTGCTAGCAGCTTATTTCGGGACAGGGTGGGTCAGCCCCAGCATTTT. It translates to CASSLFRDRVGQPQHF.

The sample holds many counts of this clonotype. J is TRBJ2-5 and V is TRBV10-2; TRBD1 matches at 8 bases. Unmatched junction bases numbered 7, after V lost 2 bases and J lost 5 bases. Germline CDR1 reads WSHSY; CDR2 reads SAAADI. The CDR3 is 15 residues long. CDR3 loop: CASSEDQGAVETQYF. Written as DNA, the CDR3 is TGCGCCAGCAGTGAGGACCAGGGGGCGGTGGAGACCCAGTACTTC.

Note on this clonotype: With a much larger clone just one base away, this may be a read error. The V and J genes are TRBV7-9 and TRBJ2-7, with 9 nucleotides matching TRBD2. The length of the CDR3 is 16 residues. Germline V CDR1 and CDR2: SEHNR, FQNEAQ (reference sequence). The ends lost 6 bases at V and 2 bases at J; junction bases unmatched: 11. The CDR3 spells CASSNLAGDPAYEQYF. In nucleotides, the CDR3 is TGTGCCAGCAGTAATTTAGCGGGAGACCCAGCCTACGAGCAGTACTTC.

CDR3 DNA: TGCGCCAGCAGCCCGGCCGTTTCGTGGACAGGGAGGGCCGAGCAGTACTTC. It specifies CASSPAVSWTGRAEQYF. This chain links TRBV4-3 with TRBJ2-7; D may be TRBD1 (8 bases). CDR3 length: 17 amino acids. Trimming took off 4 bases at V and 6 bases at J, with 25 bases between the two ends. Germline CDR1 LGHNA, CDR2 YSLEER.

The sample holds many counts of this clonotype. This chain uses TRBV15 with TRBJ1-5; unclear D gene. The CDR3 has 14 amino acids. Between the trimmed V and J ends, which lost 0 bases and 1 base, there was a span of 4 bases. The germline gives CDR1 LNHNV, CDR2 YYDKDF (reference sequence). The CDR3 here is CATSREGSNQPQHF. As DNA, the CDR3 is TGTGCCACCAGCAGAGAAGGGAGCAATCAGCCCCAGCATTTT.

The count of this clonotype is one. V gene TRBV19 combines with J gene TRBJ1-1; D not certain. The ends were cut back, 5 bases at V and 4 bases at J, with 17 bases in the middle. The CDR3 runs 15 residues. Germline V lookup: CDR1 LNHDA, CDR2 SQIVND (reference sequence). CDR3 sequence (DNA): TGTGCCAGTAGTCGTGGCGCGGGTCTGCCCACTGAAGCTTTCTTT. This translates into CASSRGAGLPTEAFF.

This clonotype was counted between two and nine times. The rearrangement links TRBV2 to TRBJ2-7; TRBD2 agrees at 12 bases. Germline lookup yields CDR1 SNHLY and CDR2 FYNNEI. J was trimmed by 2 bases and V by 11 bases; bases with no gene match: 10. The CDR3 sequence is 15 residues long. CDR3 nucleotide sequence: TGTGCCGGGGGCGGGACTAGCGGGTCTCCCTACGAGCAGTACTTC. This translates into CAGGGTSGSPYEQYF.

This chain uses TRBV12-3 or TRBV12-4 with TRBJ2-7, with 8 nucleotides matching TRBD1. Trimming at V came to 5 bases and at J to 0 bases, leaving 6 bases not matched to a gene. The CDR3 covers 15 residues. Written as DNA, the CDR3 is TGTGCCAGCAGTGGGACAGGTCCCAGCTCCTACGAGCAGTACTTC. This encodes CASSGTGPSSYEQYF.

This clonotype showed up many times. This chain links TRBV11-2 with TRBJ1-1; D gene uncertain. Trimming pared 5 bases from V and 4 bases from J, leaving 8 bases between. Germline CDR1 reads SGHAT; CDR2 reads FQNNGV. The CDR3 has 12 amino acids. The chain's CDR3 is CASSPWGTEAFF. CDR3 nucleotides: TGTGCCAGCAGCCCGTGGGGCACTGAAGCTTTCTTT.

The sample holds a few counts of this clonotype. The CDR3: CASSSLKTGRAAFF. DNA of the CDR3: TGTGCCAGCAGCTCCCTAAAGACAGGAAGGGCGGCTTTCTTT. This chain connects TRBV10-3 to TRBJ1-1; TRBD1 might be the D (6 bases). CDR1 and CDR2 (germline): ENHRY, SYGVKD. The V end was cut by 10 bases, the J end by 11 bases, with 26 bases between. This CDR3 contains 14 residues.

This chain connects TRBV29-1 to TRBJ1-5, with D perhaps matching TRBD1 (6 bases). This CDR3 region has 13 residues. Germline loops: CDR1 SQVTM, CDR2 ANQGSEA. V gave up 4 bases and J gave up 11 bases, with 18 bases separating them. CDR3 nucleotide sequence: TGCAGCGTTGTATCAGGGGACCAAGAGACCCAGCATTTT. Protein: CSVVSGDQETQHF.

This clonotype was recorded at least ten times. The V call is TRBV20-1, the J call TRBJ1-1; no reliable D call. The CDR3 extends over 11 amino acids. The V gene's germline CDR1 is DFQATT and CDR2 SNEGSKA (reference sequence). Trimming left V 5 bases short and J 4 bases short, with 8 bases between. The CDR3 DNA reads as TGCAGTGCTGGCCCCGGCACTGAAGCTTTCTTT. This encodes CSAGPGTEAFF.

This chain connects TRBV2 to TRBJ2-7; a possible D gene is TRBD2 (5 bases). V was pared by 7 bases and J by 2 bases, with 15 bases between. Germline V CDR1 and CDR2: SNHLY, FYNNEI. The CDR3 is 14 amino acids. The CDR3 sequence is CASKRTTTTYEQYF. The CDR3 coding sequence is TGTGCCAGCAAGCGGACGACAACTACCTACGAGCAGTACTTC.

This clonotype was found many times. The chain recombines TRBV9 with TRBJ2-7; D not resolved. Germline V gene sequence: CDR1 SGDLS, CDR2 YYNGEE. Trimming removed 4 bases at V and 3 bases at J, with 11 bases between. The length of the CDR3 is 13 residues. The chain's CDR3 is CASSSGVGYEQYF. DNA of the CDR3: TGTGCCAGCAGCTCAGGCGTAGGCTACGAGCAGTACTTC.

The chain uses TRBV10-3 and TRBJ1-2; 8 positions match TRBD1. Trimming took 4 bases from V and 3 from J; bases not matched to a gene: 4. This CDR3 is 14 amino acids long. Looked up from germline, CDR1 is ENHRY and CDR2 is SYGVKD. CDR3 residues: CAISALTGDYGYTF. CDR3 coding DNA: TGTGCCATCAGTGCACTGACAGGGGACTATGGCTACACCTTC.